The subject of this entry is one T cell receptor beta chain. The data were taken from a study of blood T cell repertoires in COVID-19. In the study overall: The United States, Italy and Spain were the sources of the acute and convalescent COVID-19 samples. Sample material is recorded as cDNA or gDNA derived from T cells, B-cell-depleted T cells, or PBMCs.

Original analysis: How many nucleated cells were present was estimated from reference gene primer amplification. The assay was immunoSEQ multiplex PCR, and TCRdb's table has in-frame clones only and misses some. V, J and clone size derive from that table, while D and trimming were established from the DNA sequence. Of under 150,000 clones in the sample, 85% were seen once. The receptor was isolated from a middle-aged man with acute or convalescent COVID-19. What was sequenced was peripheral blood.

The CDR3 DNA reads TGTGCCAGCACCCGACTCAGACCGGGACTAGCGGGGGGAAACACCGGGGAGCTGTTTTTT. It codes for CASTRLRPGLAGGNTGELFF. The V call is TRBV3-1 (or the pseudogene TRBV3-2), the J call TRBJ2-2; 15 bases are a match to TRBD2. The junction had 14 bases not matched to a gene; V was cut back by 7 bases and J by 2 bases. The CDR3 is 20 amino acids. Germline lookup yields CDR1 LGHDT and CDR2 YNNKEL (reference sequence).